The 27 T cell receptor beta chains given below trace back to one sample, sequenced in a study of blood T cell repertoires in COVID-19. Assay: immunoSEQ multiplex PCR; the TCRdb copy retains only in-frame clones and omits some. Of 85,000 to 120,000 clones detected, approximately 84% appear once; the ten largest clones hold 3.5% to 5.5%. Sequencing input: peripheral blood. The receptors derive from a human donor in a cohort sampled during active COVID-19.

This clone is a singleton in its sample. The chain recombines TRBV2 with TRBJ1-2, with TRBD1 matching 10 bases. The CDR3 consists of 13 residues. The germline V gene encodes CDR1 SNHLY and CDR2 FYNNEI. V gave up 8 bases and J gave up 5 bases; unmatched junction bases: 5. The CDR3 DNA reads TGTGCCAGCGCGATGGGACAGGGGTATGGCTACACCTTC. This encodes CASAMGQGYGYTF.

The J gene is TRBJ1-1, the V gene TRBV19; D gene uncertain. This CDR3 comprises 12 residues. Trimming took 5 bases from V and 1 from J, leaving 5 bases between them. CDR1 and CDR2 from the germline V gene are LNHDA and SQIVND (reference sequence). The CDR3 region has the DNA TGTGCCAGTAGTTCCAGGAACACTGAAGCTTTCTTT. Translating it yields CASSSRNTEAFF.

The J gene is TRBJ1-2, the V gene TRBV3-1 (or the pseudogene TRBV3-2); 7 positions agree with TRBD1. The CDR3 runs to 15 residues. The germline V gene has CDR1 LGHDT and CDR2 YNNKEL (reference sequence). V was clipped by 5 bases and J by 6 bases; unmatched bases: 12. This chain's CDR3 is CASSSSRQGWNGYTF. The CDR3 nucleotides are TGTGCCAGCAGCTCGAGCCGACAGGGATGGAATGGCTACACCTTC.

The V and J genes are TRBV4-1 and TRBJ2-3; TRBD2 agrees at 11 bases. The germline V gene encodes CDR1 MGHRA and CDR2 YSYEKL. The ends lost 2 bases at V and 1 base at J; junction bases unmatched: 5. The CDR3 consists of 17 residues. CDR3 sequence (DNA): TGCGCCAGCAGCCAAATGGCTAGCGGGGGGCGCACAGATACGCAGTATTTT. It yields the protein CASSQMASGGRTDTQYF.

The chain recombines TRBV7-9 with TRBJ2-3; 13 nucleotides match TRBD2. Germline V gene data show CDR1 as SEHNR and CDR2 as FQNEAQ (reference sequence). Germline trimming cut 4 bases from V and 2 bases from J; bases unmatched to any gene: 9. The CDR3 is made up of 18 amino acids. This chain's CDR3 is CASSSGLAGTYVTDTQYF. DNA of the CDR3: TGTGCCAGCAGCTCGGGACTAGCGGGGACCTATGTCACAGATACGCAGTATTTT.

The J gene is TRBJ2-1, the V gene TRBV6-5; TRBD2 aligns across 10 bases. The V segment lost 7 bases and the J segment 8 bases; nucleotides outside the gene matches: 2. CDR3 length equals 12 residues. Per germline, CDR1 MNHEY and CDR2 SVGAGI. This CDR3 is CASTSGGYEQFF. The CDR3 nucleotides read TGTGCCAGCACTAGCGGGGGTTATGAGCAGTTCTTC.

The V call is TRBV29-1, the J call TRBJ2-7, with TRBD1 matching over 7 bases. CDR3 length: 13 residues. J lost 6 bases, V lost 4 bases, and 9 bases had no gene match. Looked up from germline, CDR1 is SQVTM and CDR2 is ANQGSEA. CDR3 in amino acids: CSVAGQGVSEQYF. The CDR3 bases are TGCAGCGTTGCGGGGCAGGGGGTCTCCGAGCAGTACTTC.

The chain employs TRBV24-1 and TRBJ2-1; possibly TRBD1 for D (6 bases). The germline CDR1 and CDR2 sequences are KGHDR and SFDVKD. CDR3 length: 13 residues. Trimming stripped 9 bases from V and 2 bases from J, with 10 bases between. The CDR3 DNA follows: TGTGCCACCTCCGGGACACCCTACAATGAGCAGTTCTTC. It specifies CATSGTPYNEQFF.

CDR3 bases: TGTGCCAGCACGAGGGGTAGCGGGGGGGCCCGAGAGACCCAGTACTTC. Its translation: CASTRGSGGARETQYF. The chain carries TRBV2 and TRBJ2-5; 11 bases agree with TRBD2. Germline V gene data show CDR1 as SNHLY and CDR2 as FYNNEI. After removal of 7 bases from V and 4 bases from J, the junction contained 11 bases not matched to a gene. The CDR3 is 16 amino acids. The variable domain in full, with the rest retrieved from reference TRBV2 and TRBJ2-5, is EPEVTQTPSHQVTQMGQEVILRCVPISNHLYFYWYRQILGQKVEFLVSFYNNEISEKSEIFDDQFSVERPDGSNFTLKIRSTKLEDSAMYFCASTRGSGGARETQYFGPGTRLLVL.

The CDR3 sequence is CASSYSALAGGPAQETQYF. The CDR3, as DNA: TGTGCCAGCAGTTACTCAGCCCTAGCGGGGGGGCCCGCTCAAGAGACCCAGTACTTC. The chain is built from TRBV6-2 or TRBV6-3 and TRBJ2-5, with 12 bases lining up with TRBD2. This CDR3 has 19 amino acids. V was pared by 0 bases and J by 2 bases, with 10 bases of the junction left unmatched. Germline lookup yields CDR1 MNHEY and CDR2 SVGEGT.

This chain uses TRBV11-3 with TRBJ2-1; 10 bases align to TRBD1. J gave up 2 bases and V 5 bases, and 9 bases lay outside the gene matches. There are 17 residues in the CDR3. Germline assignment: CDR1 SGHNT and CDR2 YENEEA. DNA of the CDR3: TGTGCCAGCAGCCCAAGAAGGACAGGGGGGACCTACAATGAGCAGTTCTTC. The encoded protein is CASSPRRTGGTYNEQFF.

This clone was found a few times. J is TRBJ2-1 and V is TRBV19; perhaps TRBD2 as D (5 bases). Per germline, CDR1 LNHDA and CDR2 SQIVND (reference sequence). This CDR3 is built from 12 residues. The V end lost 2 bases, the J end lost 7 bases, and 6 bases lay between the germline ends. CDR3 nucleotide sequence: TGTGCCAGTAGTATAACGGGGAATGAGCAGTTCTTC. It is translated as CASSITGNEQFF.

The CDR3 nucleotides are TGTGCCAGCTCCCCGAGGCAGATCCAAGAGACCCAGTACTTC. It encodes CASSPRQIQETQYF. The rearrangement links TRBV18 to TRBJ2-5; no firm D call. The CDR3 runs 14 residues. V was pared by 6 bases and J by 1 base, with 12 bases between. Germline V lookup: CDR1 KGHSH, CDR2 LQKENI.

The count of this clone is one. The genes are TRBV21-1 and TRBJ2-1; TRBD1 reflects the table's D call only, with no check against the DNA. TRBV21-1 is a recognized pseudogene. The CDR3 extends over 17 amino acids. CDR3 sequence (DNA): TGTGCCAGCAGCAAAAAAAGGGACAGGGACTATGGGAATGAGCAGTTCTTC. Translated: CASSKKRDRDYGNEQFF.

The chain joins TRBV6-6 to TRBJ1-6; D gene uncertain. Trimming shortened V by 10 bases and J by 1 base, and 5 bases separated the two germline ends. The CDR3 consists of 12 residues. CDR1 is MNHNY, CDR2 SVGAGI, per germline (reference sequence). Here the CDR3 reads CATLSYNSPLHF. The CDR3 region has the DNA TGTGCCACCTTGTCCTATAATTCACCCCTCCACTTT.

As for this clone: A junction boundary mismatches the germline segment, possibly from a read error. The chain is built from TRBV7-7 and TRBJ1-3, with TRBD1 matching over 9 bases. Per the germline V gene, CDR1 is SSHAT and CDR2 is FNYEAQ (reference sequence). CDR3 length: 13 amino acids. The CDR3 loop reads CASSPAQGATIYF. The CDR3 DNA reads TGTGCTAGCAGCCCCGCACAGGGGGCCACCATATATTTT.

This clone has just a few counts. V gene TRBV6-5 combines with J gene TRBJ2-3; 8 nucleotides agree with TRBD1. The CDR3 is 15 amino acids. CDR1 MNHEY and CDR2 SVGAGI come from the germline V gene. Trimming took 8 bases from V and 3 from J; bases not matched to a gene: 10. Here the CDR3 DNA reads TGTGCCAGCCGTCGGGCAGGGGGCGAGACAGATACGCAGTATTTT. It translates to CASRRAGGETDTQYF.

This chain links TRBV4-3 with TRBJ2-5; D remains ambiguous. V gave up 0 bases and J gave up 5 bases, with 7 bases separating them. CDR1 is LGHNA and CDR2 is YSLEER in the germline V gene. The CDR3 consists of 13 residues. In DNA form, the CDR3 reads TGCGCCAGCAGCCAAGAGAGGTCGGAGACCCAGTACTTC. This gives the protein CASSQERSETQYF.

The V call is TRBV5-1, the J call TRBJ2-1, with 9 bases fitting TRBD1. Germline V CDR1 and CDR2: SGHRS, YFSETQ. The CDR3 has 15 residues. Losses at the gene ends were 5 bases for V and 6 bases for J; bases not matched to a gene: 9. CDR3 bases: TGCGCCAGCAGTCTCCTGGGACAGGGTATCAATGAGCAGTTCTTC. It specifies CASSLLGQGINEQFF.

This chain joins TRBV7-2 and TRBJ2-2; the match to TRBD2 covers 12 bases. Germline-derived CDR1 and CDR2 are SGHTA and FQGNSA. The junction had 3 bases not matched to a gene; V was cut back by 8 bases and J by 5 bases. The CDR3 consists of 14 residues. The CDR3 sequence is CASLLAGGTGELFF. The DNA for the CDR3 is TGTGCCAGCTTACTAGCGGGAGGTACCGGGGAGCTGTTTTTT.

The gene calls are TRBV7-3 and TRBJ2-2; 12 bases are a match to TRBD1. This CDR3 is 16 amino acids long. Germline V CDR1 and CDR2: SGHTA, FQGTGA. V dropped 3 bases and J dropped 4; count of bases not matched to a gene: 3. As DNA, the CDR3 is TGTGCCAGCAGCTTTCCGGGACAGGGGGCCACCGGGGAGCTGTTTTTT. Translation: CASSFPGQGATGELFF.

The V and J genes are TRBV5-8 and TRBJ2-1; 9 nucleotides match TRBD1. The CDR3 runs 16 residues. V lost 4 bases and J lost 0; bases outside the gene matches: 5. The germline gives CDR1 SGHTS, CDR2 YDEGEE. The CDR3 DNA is TGTGCCAGCAGCCCGGGACAGGGAGGCTCCTACAATGAGCAGTTCTTC. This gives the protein CASSPGQGGSYNEQFF.

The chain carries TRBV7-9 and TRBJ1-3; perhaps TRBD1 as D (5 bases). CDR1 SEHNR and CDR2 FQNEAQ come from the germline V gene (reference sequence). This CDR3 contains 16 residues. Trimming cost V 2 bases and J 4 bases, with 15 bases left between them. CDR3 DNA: TGTGCCAGCAGCTTAATAGTAGGGGCTCTGGGAAACACCATATATTTT. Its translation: CASSLIVGALGNTIYF.

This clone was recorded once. The CDR3 sequence: CASSLSSGGTTQYF. In nucleotides, the CDR3 is TGTGCCAGCAGCTTGTCTAGCGGGGGGACAACGCAGTATTTT. V is TRBV5-4 and J is TRBJ2-3, with TRBD2 matching over 11 bases. Per the germline V gene, CDR1 is SGHNT and CDR2 is YYREEE (reference sequence). The CDR3 loop spans 14 amino acids. V lost 1 base to trimming and J lost 9 bases; unmatched junction nucleotides: 4.

CDR3 in amino acids: CASSTTTGGNTEAFF. CDR3 bases: TGTGCCAGCAGCACGACGACAGGGGGCAACACTGAAGCTTTCTTT. V and J are TRBV7-8 and TRBJ1-1; 10 bases are shared with TRBD1. The germline V gene encodes CDR1 SGHVS and CDR2 FQNEAQ. The CDR3 has 15 amino acids. J gave up 2 bases and V 5 bases, and 5 bases lay outside the gene matches. The complete variable domain, with remaining parts taken from reference TRBV7-8 and TRBJ1-1, reads GAGVSQSPRYKVAKRGQDVALRCDPISGHVSLFWYQQALGQGPEFLTYFQNEAQLDKSGLPSDRFFAERPEGSVSTLKIQRTQQEDSAVYLCASSTTTGGNTEAFFGQGTRLTVV.

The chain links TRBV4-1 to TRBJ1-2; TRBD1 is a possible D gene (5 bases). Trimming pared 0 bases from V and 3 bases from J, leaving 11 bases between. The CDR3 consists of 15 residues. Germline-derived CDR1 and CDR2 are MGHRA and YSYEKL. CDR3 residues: CASSQDGRGDYGYTF. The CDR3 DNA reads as TGCGCCAGCAGCCAAGATGGACGGGGGGACTATGGCTACACCTTC.

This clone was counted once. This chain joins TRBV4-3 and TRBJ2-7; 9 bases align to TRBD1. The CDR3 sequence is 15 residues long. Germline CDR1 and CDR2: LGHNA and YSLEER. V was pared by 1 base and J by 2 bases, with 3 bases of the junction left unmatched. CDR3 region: CASSQGTGVAYEQYF. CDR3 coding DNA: TGCGCCAGCAGCCAAGGGACAGGGGTAGCCTACGAGCAGTACTTC.